Included here is one TCR beta chain sequence, with context. Its antigen is not identified. The source of the sample is a study of vaccination and CD4 T cells after COVID-19. Study details: Convalescent patients had positive nasal swab PCR results for SARS-CoV-2. Disease was mild in eight to ten and severe in one. Two Hispanic individuals were among six male and four female convalescent patients. Cells received overlapping spike peptides from SARS-CoV-2, HCoV-NL63, HCoV-OC43 and HCoV-229E as stimulation.

The sample's treatment: approximately 9-day PBMC culture with coronavirus spike peptide pools or control peptides (ViraFEST assay). This CDR3 comprises 12 residues. V was clipped by 0 bases and J by 8 bases, with 5 bases between them. Germline V gene lookup returns CDR1 SGHTA and CDR2 FQGNSA. Once obtained from cultured CD4+ T cells, the DNA was sequenced using the Oncomine TCR Beta short-read assay. After culture, CD4+ T cells served as the source for genomic DNA extraction. Each CDR3 protein is one row after TCRdb ran MiXCR on the PCR reads. The profile shows roughly 3,200 distinct CDR3 sequences, roughly 80% of them singletons.

Sequenced: CD4+ T cells from blood, cultured in vitro. This sequence was found in a human donor who had recovered from COVID-19. The chain combines TRBV7-2 with TRBJ2-4; D is unclear. This chain's CDR3 is CASSLAADIQYF. Written as DNA, the CDR3 is TGTGCCAGCAGCTTAGCCGCAGACATTCAGTACTTC.